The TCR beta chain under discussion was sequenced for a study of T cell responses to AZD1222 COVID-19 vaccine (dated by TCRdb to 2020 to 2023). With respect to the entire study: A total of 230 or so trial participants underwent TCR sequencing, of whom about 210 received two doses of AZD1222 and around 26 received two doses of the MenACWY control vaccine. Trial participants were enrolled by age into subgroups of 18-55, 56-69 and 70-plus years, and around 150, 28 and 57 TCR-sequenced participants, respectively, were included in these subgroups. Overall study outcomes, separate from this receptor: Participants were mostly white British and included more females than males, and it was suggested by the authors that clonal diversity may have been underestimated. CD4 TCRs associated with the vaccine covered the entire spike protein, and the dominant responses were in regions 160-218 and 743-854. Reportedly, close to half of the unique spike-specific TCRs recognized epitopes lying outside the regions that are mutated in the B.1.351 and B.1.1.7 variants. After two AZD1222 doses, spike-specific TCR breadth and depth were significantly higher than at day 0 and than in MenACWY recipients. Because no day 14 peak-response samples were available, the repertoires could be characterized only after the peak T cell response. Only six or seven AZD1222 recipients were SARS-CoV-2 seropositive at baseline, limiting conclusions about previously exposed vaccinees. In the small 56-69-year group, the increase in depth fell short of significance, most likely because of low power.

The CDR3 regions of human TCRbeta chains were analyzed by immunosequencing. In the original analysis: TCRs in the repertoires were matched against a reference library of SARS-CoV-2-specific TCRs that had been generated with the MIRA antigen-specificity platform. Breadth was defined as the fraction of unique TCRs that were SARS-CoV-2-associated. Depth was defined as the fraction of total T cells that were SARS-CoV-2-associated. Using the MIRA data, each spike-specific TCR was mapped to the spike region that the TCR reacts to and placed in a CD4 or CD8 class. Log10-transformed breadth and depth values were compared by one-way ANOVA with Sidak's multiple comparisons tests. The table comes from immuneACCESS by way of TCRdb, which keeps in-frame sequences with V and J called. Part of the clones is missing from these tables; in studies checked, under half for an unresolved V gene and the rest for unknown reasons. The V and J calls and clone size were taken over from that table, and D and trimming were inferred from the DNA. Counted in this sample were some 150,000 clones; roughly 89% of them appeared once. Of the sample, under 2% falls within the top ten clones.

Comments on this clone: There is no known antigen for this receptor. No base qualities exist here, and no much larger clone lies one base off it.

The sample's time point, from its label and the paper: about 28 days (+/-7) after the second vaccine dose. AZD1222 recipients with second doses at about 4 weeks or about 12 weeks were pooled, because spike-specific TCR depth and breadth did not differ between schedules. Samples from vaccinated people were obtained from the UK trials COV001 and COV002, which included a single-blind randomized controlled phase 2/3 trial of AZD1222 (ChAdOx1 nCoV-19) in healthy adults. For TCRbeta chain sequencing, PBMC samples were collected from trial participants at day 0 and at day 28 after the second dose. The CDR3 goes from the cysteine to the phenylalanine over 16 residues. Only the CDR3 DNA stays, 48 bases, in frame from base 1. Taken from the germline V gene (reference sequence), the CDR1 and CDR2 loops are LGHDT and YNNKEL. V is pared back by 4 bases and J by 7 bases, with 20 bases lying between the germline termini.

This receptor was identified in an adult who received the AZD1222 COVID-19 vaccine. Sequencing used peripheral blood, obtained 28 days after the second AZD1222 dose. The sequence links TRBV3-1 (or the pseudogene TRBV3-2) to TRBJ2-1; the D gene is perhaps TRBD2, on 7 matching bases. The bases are TGTGCCAGCAGCCCAAGGATGCCGGGGGGCGGGAATGAGCAGTTCTTC. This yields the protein CASSPRMPGGGNEQFF.